This T cell receptor (beta chain) was sequenced for a study of early T cells in non-severe SARS-CoV-2 infection (TCRdb year 2021). Background on the whole study: Because TCR sequencing was done on bulk RNA from unsorted whole blood, the alpha and beta chains could not be paired. The full study reports these points: Matching against VDJdb was skewed toward anti-spike CD8 responses, likely underestimated virus-specific expansions, and missed private and CD4 specificities.

This was a case-control study nested in a cohort of healthcare workers in London, UK, who had nasopharyngeal swab PCR tests and blood samples taken every week. Healthcare workers were recruited during the week of the UK lockdown, between 23 and 31 March 2020, and followed weekly for up to roughly 15 weeks. To note about this clonotype: Its specific antigen is unknown. No clone much larger than this one lies a single base away; base qualities are absent.

Libraries were prepared through 5' RACE. Instrument on record: NextSeq 500. In the TCR library protocol, unique molecular identifiers were attached to individual cDNA molecules to correct for PCR bias and sequencing error. Sequencing covered both TCR alpha and beta chains, and within each sample the abundances of alpha and beta sequences were tightly co-correlated. The authors processed their data as follows. Decombinator V4 was used to annotate TCR sequences for V gene, J gene and CDR3. Expanded TCRs were defined as changing significantly between any two time points under a Poisson model with p below 0.0001. TCR abundances were normalised to the total number of TCRs sequenced in each sample and reported as counts per million. VDJdb, accessed on 1 November 2021, was searched for TCRs annotated for CMV, EBV and SARS-CoV-2, and TCRs annotated for more than one antigen were excluded. TCRdb ran its own pipeline on the public reads, namely fastp trimming at Q25 and MiXCR clone calling, and kept in-frame beta chains. Entries that share a CDR3 protein sequence are merged under the most common genes and DNA. TCRdb, not the authors, supplied the V and J calls. The table for this sample lists 85,000 to 100,000 distinct CDR3 sequences; 9.5% to 12% of them were counted only once. The leading ten clones occupy around 4.6% of the sample.

Here the sequenced sample was whole blood, taken at baseline. This clonotype was obtained from an adult who was a healthcare worker with PCR-confirmed SARS-CoV-2 infection or an uninfected control (not recorded which).

The DNA sequence is as follows: TGTGCCAGCAGTTTAGTGGTAGCGGGAGTTCATGAGCAGTTCTTC. Translated, it gives CASSLVVAGVHEQFF. The sequence joins TRBV12-3 or TRBV12-4 to TRBJ2-1; 9 bases in the junction line up with TRBD2. The cysteine opens and the phenylalanine closes a CDR3 of 15 amino acids. Only the CDR3 part of the read is kept: 45 bases, read in frame from the first base. Trimming takes 1 base off V and 8 bases off J; junction bases not matched to a gene: 6.